A selection of T cell receptor beta chains follows, all from one sample in a study of CXCR3-negative and CXCR3-positive naive CD8 T cells. After re-calling the 5' RACE reads, TCRdb lists one entry per CDR3 protein, DNA absent. This sample's clone table lists 90,000 to 150,000 distinct CDR3 sequences. Sequenced: naive CXCR3+ CD8+ T cells from blood. Every receptor here comes from a human donor in good health. Some clones in this sample may be carry-over from other donors' samples. Each CDR3 is given with its conserved first and last residue. Fields, in order: V gene, J gene, CDR3 protein.

>TRBV5-6|TRBJ2-7
CASSLVGTGGRWSNYEQYF
>TRBV20-1|TRBJ2-7
CSAKPTGWTSGVEYEQYF
>TRBV24-1|TRBJ2-5
CATSDSRQETQYF
>TRBV4-3|TRBJ2-1
CASSQDRVAGMTYNEQFF
>TRBV15|TRBJ2-7
CATSRDRMGLAGAGWQYF
>TRBV29-1|TRBJ2-7
CSVEGLSGPDVWEQYF
>TRBV7-6|TRBJ2-2
CASSPEMGLGELFF
>TRBV12-3/TRBV12-4|TRBJ1-2
CASIPAAGTNYGYTF
>TRBV3-1|TRBJ2-2
CASSQDPGGDTGELFF
>TRBV7-6|TRBJ2-1
CASSLALGVEEQFF